One and the same sample provided the 29 T cell receptor beta chains below, sequenced in a study of shared clonotypes between healthy human individuals. The naive CD8 subset, CD45RO-negative cells positively selected for CCR7, excluded terminally differentiated effector memory CD45RA+ cells. The method was immunoSEQ multiplex PCR; TCRdb's version includes in-frame clones alone and lacks a portion of them. The sample shows around 2.1 million clones, roughly 91% of them seen only once. Material for sequencing was naive CD8+ T cells from PBMCs. Receptors originate from a man aged 18 to 30 in good health. Some clones in this sample may be carry-over from other donors' samples.

This clone showed up just once. V usage is TRBV29-1 and J usage is TRBJ2-3; 9 nucleotides agree with TRBD1. The CDR3 consists of 12 residues. The V segment lost 7 bases and the J segment 5 bases; nucleotides outside the gene matches: 4. Germline V CDR1 and CDR2: SQVTM, ANQGSEA. The DNA of the CDR3 is TGCAGCGCACAGGGGGCTTTAGATACGCAGTATTTT. It specifies CSAQGALDTQYF.

The chain is built from TRBV29-1 and TRBJ2-1; tentatively, D is TRBD2 (5 bases). The CDR3 is 14 residues long. CDR1 SQVTM and CDR2 ANQGSEA come from the germline V gene. V was pared by 3 bases and J by 1 base, with 10 bases between. This CDR3 is CSVEEAYSYNEQFF. In DNA form, the CDR3 reads TGCAGCGTTGAGGAGGCCTATTCCTACAATGAGCAGTTCTTC.

The chain employs TRBV5-5 and TRBJ1-4; a possible D gene is TRBD1 (6 bases). V gave up 2 bases and J gave up 7 bases, with 12 bases separating them. CDR1 and CDR2 from the germline V gene are SGHKS and YYEKEE (reference sequence). The CDR3 length is 14 residues. The CDR3 protein is CASSFDRLSEKLFF. The CDR3 bases are TGTGCCAGCAGCTTCGACAGGTTAAGTGAAAAACTGTTTTTT.

V gene TRBV7-6 combines with J gene TRBJ2-1; 8 bases are shared with TRBD2. CDR1 SGHVS and CDR2 FNYEAQ come from the germline V gene. CDR3 length: 15 residues. The J segment lost 7 bases and the V segment lost 4 bases, leaving 9 bases of the junction unmatched. DNA of the CDR3: TGTGCCAGCAGCTACCTACCGGGACTAGTAAATGAGCAGTTCTTC. It codes for CASSYLPGLVNEQFF.

The V and J genes are TRBV27 and TRBJ2-1; 10 bases map to TRBD2. There are 14 residues in the CDR3. The V segment lost 8 bases and the J segment 7 bases; nucleotides outside the gene matches: 8. Germline loops: CDR1 MNHEY, CDR2 SMNVEV (reference sequence). The DNA for the CDR3 is TGTGCCAGCTGCTGCACTAGCGGGACTAATGAGCAGTTCTTC. Its protein product is CASCCTSGTNEQFF.

Regarding this clone: This CDR3 is also generated by other DNA sequences in the sample. The V and J genes are TRBV19 and TRBJ2-1; no definite D call. The germline CDR1 and CDR2 sequences are LNHDA and SQIVND (reference sequence). V gave up 3 bases and J gave up 0 bases, with 9 bases separating them. The CDR3 runs 15 residues. The DNA of the CDR3 is TGTGCCAGTAGTATTGCCAGTAGCTCCTACAATGAGCAGTTCTTC. This sequence encodes CASSIASSSYNEQFF.

The rearrangement uses TRBV11-3 and TRBJ2-2; TRBD1 aligns across 7 bases. The CDR3 sequence is 16 residues long. Germline CDR1 is SGHNT and CDR2 is YENEEA. V gave up 4 bases and J gave up 2 bases; unmatched junction bases: 7. CDR3 in DNA: TGTGCCAGCAGCTCTCGACAGGGCCCCAACACCGGGGAGCTGTTTTTT. The encoded protein is CASSSRQGPNTGELFF.

With respect to this clone: Distinct nucleotide sequences in the sample also encode this CDR3. J is TRBJ2-7 and V is TRBV19; 9 nucleotides match TRBD1. Trimming took 9 bases from V and 1 from J; bases not matched to a gene: 7. CDR3 size: 14 residues. Germline lookup yields CDR1 LNHDA and CDR2 SQIVND (reference sequence). CDR3 in amino acids: CASAPGQGSYEQYF. CDR3 DNA sequence: TGTGCCAGCGCACCGGGACAGGGTTCCTACGAGCAGTACTTC.

The gene calls are TRBV29-1 and TRBJ1-5; a weak D match, TRBD1 (5 bases). Germline loops: CDR1 SQVTM, CDR2 ANQGSEA. Trimming removed 5 bases from V and 6 bases from J, with 20 bases in between. CDR3 length: 15 amino acids. This chain's CDR3 is CSVYLGGAESQPQHF. The CDR3 DNA reads TGCAGCGTTTATCTGGGGGGAGCGGAATCTCAGCCCCAGCATTTT.

This chain uses TRBV5-8 with TRBJ2-7, with no clear D. Germline-derived CDR1 and CDR2 are SGHTS and YDEGEE. V gave up 1 base and J gave up 3 bases, with 11 bases separating them. This CDR3 is 14 amino acids long. The CDR3 loop reads CASSLKSIGYEQYF. The CDR3 nucleotides read TGTGCCAGCAGCTTGAAGTCGATCGGCTACGAGCAGTACTTC.

This clone was detected only once. The rearrangement links TRBV7-2 to TRBJ1-2, with TRBD1 identical over 8 bases. J gave up 8 bases and V 1 base, and 15 bases lay outside the gene matches. The CDR3 has 17 residues. Germline CDR1 is SGHTA and CDR2 is FQGNSA. CDR3 amino acids: CASSLDMATGGIWGYTF. The CDR3 bases are TGTGCCAGCAGCTTAGATATGGCTACAGGGGGAATCTGGGGCTACACCTTC.

The V call is TRBV9, the J call TRBJ2-1; tentative D call: TRBD1 (6 bases). Germline assignment: CDR1 SGDLS and CDR2 YYNGEE. The germline V and J ends were trimmed by 4 bases and 0 bases, with 11 bases remaining between them. The CDR3 length is 15 residues. The CDR3 region is CASSTGYPSYNEQFF. CDR3 sequence (DNA): TGTGCCAGCAGCACAGGGTACCCCTCCTACAATGAGCAGTTCTTC.

The CDR3 sequence: CASTHLFDRGNTGELFF. CDR3 DNA: TGTGCCAGCACTCATCTATTCGACAGGGGAAACACCGGGGAGCTGTTTTTT. The chain joins TRBV7-9 to TRBJ2-2, with 8 bases that match TRBD1. CDR3 size: 17 residues. Germline CDR1 SEHNR, CDR2 FQNEAQ (reference sequence). J was trimmed by 2 bases and V by 7 bases; bases with no gene match: 12.

This chain joins TRBV7-6 and TRBJ2-5; D gene uncertain. With 0 bases removed from V and 2 bases from J, the gap between germline ends came to 7 bases. The CDR3 spans 14 residues. The germline gives CDR1 SGHVS, CDR2 FNYEAQ. The CDR3 coding sequence is TGTGCCAGCAGCTTAGCCTGGAGTCAAGAGACCCAGTACTTC. Protein sequence: CASSLAWSQETQYF. The full variable domain, in which reference TRBV7-6 and TRBJ2-5 provide the parts outside the CDR3, is GAGVSQSPRYKVTKRGQDVALRCDPISGHVSLYWYRQALGQGPEFLTYFNYEAQQDKSGLPNDRFSAERPEGSISTLTIQRTEQRDSAMYRCASSLAWSQETQYFGPGTRLLVL.

This clone was seen only once. The chain is built from TRBV28 and TRBJ2-3, with TRBD1 identical over 7 bases. V was pared by 2 bases and J by 6 bases, with 14 bases of the junction left unmatched. This CDR3 contains 17 residues. Looked up from germline, CDR1 is MDHEN and CDR2 is SYDVKM. CDR3 residues: CASSLESGIQGTDTQYF. CDR3 nucleotide sequence: TGTGCCAGCAGTTTAGAGAGTGGGATACAGGGGACGGATACGCAGTATTTT.

This sequence joins TRBV7-3 and TRBJ1-1, with D perhaps TRBD1 (6 bases). Trimming pared 1 base from V and 11 bases from J, leaving 14 bases between. CDR3 length equals 13 residues. The germline CDR1 and CDR2 sequences are SGHTA and FQGTGA. CDR3: CASSLIGGQGAFF. CDR3 DNA: TGTGCCAGCAGCTTAATTGGGGGCCAGGGGGCTTTCTTT.

The J gene is TRBJ2-7, the V gene TRBV27; D is perhaps TRBD1 or TRBD2 (5 bases each). The V end was cut by 6 bases, the J end by 0 bases, with 21 bases between. The germline CDR1 and CDR2 sequences are MNHEY and SMNVEV (reference sequence). This CDR3 comprises 17 residues. The CDR3 here is CASSHYRRDGISYEQYF. In nucleotides, the CDR3 is TGTGCCAGCAGCCATTACCGCCGGGACGGCATCTCCTACGAGCAGTACTTC.

CDR3 sequence (DNA): TGCGCCAGCAGCCCTCGTAGGTTCCCGTCCTACGAGCAGTACTTC. Translation gives CASSPRRFPSYEQYF. The rearrangement joins TRBV4-1 to TRBJ2-7; D not certain. Germline V CDR1 and CDR2: MGHRA, YSYEKL. The CDR3 runs to 15 residues. The V end was cut by 4 bases, the J end by 1 base, with 14 bases between.

The V call is TRBV11-2, the J call TRBJ2-7; 8 nucleotides agree with TRBD2. The CDR3 consists of 15 residues. The germline gives CDR1 SGHAT, CDR2 FQNNGV. J lost 7 bases, V lost 6 bases, and 14 bases had no gene match. As DNA, the CDR3 is TGTGCCAGCAGTCTAAACCGGGAGGGCCCCCGGGAGCAGTACTTC. Amino acids: CASSLNREGPREQYF.

This clone was picked up a small number of times. The chain couples TRBV2 to TRBJ1-1; 9 nucleotides align to TRBD1. V was clipped by 8 bases and J by 4 bases; unmatched bases: 2. The germline gives CDR1 SNHLY, CDR2 FYNNEI. The CDR3 extends over 12 amino acids. CDR3 in DNA: TGTGCCAGCGACAGGGGGTTCACTGAAGCTTTCTTT. Protein product: CASDRGFTEAFF.

With respect to this clone: Other DNA sequences from this sample encode an identical CDR3 as well. The chain recombines TRBV27 with TRBJ1-5; TRBD1 is a possible D gene (5 bases). Trimming removed 6 bases from V and 3 bases from J, with 12 bases in between. In germline, CDR1 is MNHEY, CDR2 SMNVEV (reference sequence). The CDR3 loop spans 14 amino acids. The CDR3 spells CASSLGGFNQPQHF. The CDR3 DNA follows: TGTGCCAGCAGCCTGGGGGGGTTCAATCAGCCCCAGCATTTT.

The genes are TRBV27 and TRBJ2-5; D might be TRBD1 or TRBD2, each matching 5 bases. The J call may be mistaken, given a closer DNA end match to TRBJ2-7. In germline, CDR1 is MNHEY, CDR2 SMNVEV (reference sequence). The CDR3 length is 15 residues. This chain's CDR3 is CASSPDRLSSYEQYF. The CDR3 nucleotides read TGTGCCAGCAGCCCCGACAGACTAAGCTCCTACGAGCAGTACTTC.

The gene calls are TRBV5-5 and TRBJ1-4, with 9 nucleotides matching TRBD1. This CDR3 is built from 17 residues. The germline CDR1 and CDR2 sequences are SGHKS and YYEKEE (reference sequence). Trimming removed 2 bases from V and 3 bases from J; junction bases left unmatched: 8. The CDR3 DNA reads as TGTGCCAGCAGCTTCCTCGGACAGGGGAGGTCTAATGAAAAACTGTTTTTT. Translation gives CASSFLGQGRSNEKLFF.

This clone was recorded only once. The same CDR3 arises from other DNA sequences in this sample as well. The rearrangement uses TRBV6-5 and TRBJ2-5, with D perhaps TRBD2 (6 bases). The CDR3 spans 13 residues. V was clipped by 2 bases and J by 5 bases, with 9 bases between them. Germline V gene sequence: CDR1 MNHEY, CDR2 SVGAGI. CDR3 sequence: CASSYGAGETQYF. The CDR3 DNA sequence: TGTGCCAGCAGTTACGGGGCGGGGGAGACCCAGTACTTC.

The chain links TRBV2 to TRBJ2-1; the D gene could be TRBD1 or TRBD2 (5 bases each). V lost 5 bases to trimming and J lost 0 bases, with 14 bases between them. Germline CDR1 SNHLY, CDR2 FYNNEI. This CDR3 contains 16 residues. The CDR3 reads CASSSPEGSSYNEQFF. In nucleotides, the CDR3 is TGTGCCAGCAGTTCCCCCGAGGGGAGCTCCTACAATGAGCAGTTCTTC. The full variable domain, in which reference TRBV2 and TRBJ2-1 provide the parts outside the CDR3, is EPEVTQTPSHQVTQMGQEVILRCVPISNHLYFYWYRQILGQKVEFLVSFYNNEISEKSEIFDDQFSVERPDGSNFTLKIRSTKLEDSAMYFCASSSPEGSSYNEQFFGPGTRLTVL.

The V gene is TRBV27, the J gene TRBJ2-1; TRBD2 matches at 9 bases. The CDR3 is 14 residues long. V was clipped by 7 bases and J by 1 base; unmatched bases: 2. The germline V gene encodes CDR1 MNHEY and CDR2 SMNVEV (reference sequence). CDR3 sequence: CASTTSGSYNEQFF. The CDR3 bases are TGTGCCAGCACCACTAGCGGGTCCTACAATGAGCAGTTCTTC.

Note on this clone: This CDR3 is also generated by other DNA sequences in the sample. The chain uses TRBV29-1 and TRBJ2-3, with a weak D call TRBD2 (6 bases). The V end lost 6 bases, the J end lost 0 bases, and 13 bases lay between the germline ends. The V gene's germline CDR1 is SQVTM and CDR2 ANQGSEA. The CDR3 sequence is 14 residues long. The CDR3 DNA is TGCAGCGTAGGGACTGGATCTAGCACAGATACGCAGTATTTT. It translates to CSVGTGSSTDTQYF.

The V and J genes are TRBV10-2 and TRBJ2-7; perhaps TRBD2 as D (5 bases). CDR1 is WSHSY, CDR2 SAAADI, per germline. V was clipped by 2 bases and J by 5 bases, with 10 bases between them. The CDR3 totals 13 residues. CDR3 DNA sequence: TGCGCCAGCAGTGAGGGGGAGTGGCACGAGCAGTACTTC. Protein sequence: CASSEGEWHEQYF.

Only a few counts were recorded for this clone. One end of the junction does not line up with germline, which may come from a read error. CDR3 sequence (DNA): TGTGCCAGCAGCGCAACCAACTTC. This gives the protein CASSATNF. The V gene is TRBV2, the J gene TRBJ2-7; D is undetermined. CDR1 and CDR2 from the germline V gene are SNHLY and FYNNEI. CDR3 length: 8 amino acids.